One sample yielded the 23 T cell receptor beta chains listed below, sequenced in a study of monozygotic twins with inflammatory bowel disease. TCRdb re-called the 5' RACE reads, yielding one record per CDR3 amino acid sequence without DNA. The listing records 350,000 to 550,000 distinct CDR3 sequences. The sequenced sample was blood. Source of these receptors: a human donor with ulcerative colitis or Crohn's disease, or a healthy co-twin of an affected twin (not recorded which).

The chain is built from TRBV5-4 and TRBJ2-1; TCRdb picks TRBD2, but there is no DNA to check that call. CDR1 SGHNT and CDR2 YYREEE come from the germline V gene (reference sequence). The CDR3 runs 15 residues. The CDR3 is CASSPRTSGGNEQFF.

V usage is TRBV28 and J usage is TRBJ2-3; TCRdb's assignment of TRBD2 cannot be checked, as there is no DNA. CDR3 length: 15 amino acids. The germline gives CDR1 MDHEN, CDR2 SYDVKM. CDR3 sequence reads: CASSLSTLVTDTQYF. Using reference TRBV28 and TRBJ2-3 for the parts outside the CDR3, the full variable domain is DVKVTQSSRYLVKRTGEKVFLECVQDMDHENMFWYRQDPGLGLRLIYFSYDVKMKEKGDIPEGYSVSREKKERFSLILESASTNQTSMYLCASSLSTLVTDTQYFGPGTRLTVL.

The V gene is TRBV28, the J gene TRBJ2-1; TCRdb reports TRBD2, a call that lacks DNA to check it against. Looked up from germline, CDR1 is MDHEN and CDR2 is SYDVKM. CDR3 length: 13 amino acids. CDR3 sequence reads: CASSRRLGNEQFF.

The chain links TRBV7-9 to TRBJ2-7. The CDR3 is made up of 12 amino acids. Per the germline V gene, CDR1 is SEHNR and CDR2 is FQNEAQ (reference sequence). The CDR3 region is CASSLRRHEQYF.

The V gene is TRBV10-1, the J gene TRBJ1-1; TCRdb outputs TRBD1, but without DNA this stays unchecked. The V gene's germline CDR1 is WNHNN and CDR2 SYGVQD (reference sequence). This CDR3 region has 17 residues. Here the CDR3 reads CASSESSTGGKNTEAFF.

The chain carries TRBV2 and TRBJ1-1; lacking DNA, the TRBD1 call made by TCRdb goes unchecked. Germline V CDR1 and CDR2: SNHLY, FYNNEI. The CDR3 loop spans 15 amino acids. The CDR3 loop is CASSMHGGGNTEAFF.

This chain's CDR3 is CASSLQLAGLTDTQYF. The chain carries TRBV5-1 and TRBJ2-3; checking the TCRdb D call of TRBD2 is not possible without DNA. The CDR3 has 16 amino acids. Germline V gene lookup returns CDR1 SGHRS and CDR2 YFSETQ. Full variable domain (outside the CDR3, taken from reference TRBV5-1 and TRBJ2-3): KAGVTQTPRYLIKTRGQQVTLSCSPISGHRSVSWYQQTPGQGLQFLFEYFSETQRNKGNFPGRFSGRQFSNSRSEMNVSTLELGDSALYLCASSLQLAGLTDTQYFGPGTRLTVL.

The chain links TRBV25-1 to TRBJ1-1. The V gene's germline CDR1 is MGHDK and CDR2 SYGVNS. CDR3 length: 14 residues. The CDR3 here is CASSDSVRATEAFF.

The rearrangement joins TRBV7-9 to TRBJ2-3. Germline values: CDR1 SEHNR, CDR2 FQNEAQ (reference sequence). The CDR3 is 14 residues long. The CDR3 reads CASSFRLNTDTQYF.

The rearrangement links TRBV30 to TRBJ2-3; TCRdb names TRBD2, which stays unverified in the absence of DNA. Germline V gene lookup returns CDR1 GTSNPN and CDR2 SVGIG (reference sequence). The CDR3 length is 16 residues. CDR3 residues: CAWSPRLVPSTDTQYF.

The V gene is TRBV20-1, the J gene TRBJ2-4. The V gene's germline CDR1 is DFQATT and CDR2 SNEGSKA (reference sequence). This CDR3 comprises 12 residues. The CDR3 is CSASSSEDIQYF.

The rearrangement uses TRBV5-5 and TRBJ2-5. Germline values: CDR1 SGHKS, CDR2 YYEKEE (reference sequence). The CDR3 spans 13 residues. CDR3 sequence: CASSLYWQETQYF.

The chain joins TRBV7-9 to TRBJ1-6; TCRdb names TRBD1, which stays unverified in the absence of DNA. The germline V gene has CDR1 SEHNR and CDR2 FQNEAQ (reference sequence). The CDR3 sequence is 15 residues long. CDR3 in amino acids: CASSLDRQGFSPLHF.

The rearrangement links TRBV5-1 to TRBJ1-5; the TCRdb D gene call, TRBD1, has no DNA to confirm it. The CDR3 length is 19 residues. Per germline, CDR1 SGHRS and CDR2 YFSETQ. The CDR3 loop is CASSPLLPQDKYSNQPQHF. The variable domain in full, with the rest retrieved from reference TRBV5-1 and TRBJ1-5, is KAGVTQTPRYLIKTRGQQVTLSCSPISGHRSVSWYQQTPGQGLQFLFEYFSETQRNKGNFPGRFSGRQFSNSRSEMNVSTLELGDSALYLCASSPLLPQDKYSNQPQHFGDGTRLSIL.

V gene TRBV6-1 combines with J gene TRBJ2-1; TCRdb's D call, TRBD2, is unchecked because there is no DNA. The CDR3 is 14 residues long. The germline CDR1 and CDR2 sequences are MNHNS and SASEGT. The CDR3 sequence is CASSEGGRGWEQFF.

This rearrangement joins TRBV20-1 to TRBJ1-2; the TCRdb call, TRBD1, lacks DNA for checking. Germline V lookup: CDR1 DFQATT, CDR2 SNEGSKA (reference sequence). The CDR3 contains 12 residues. The CDR3 region is CSADRGRGGYTF.

V and J are TRBV18 and TRBJ2-7; TCRdb indicates TRBD1, and absent DNA this call remains unverified. This CDR3 contains 15 residues. The germline gives CDR1 KGHSH, CDR2 LQKENI. This CDR3 reads CASSSDGVRSYEQYF.

The chain links TRBV5-1 to TRBJ2-3; TCRdb gives TRBD1 as the D gene, but with no DNA this cannot be confirmed. This CDR3 is 18 amino acids long. Germline V gene data show CDR1 as SGHRS and CDR2 as YFSETQ. The CDR3 region is CASSLSPVGTDTTDTQYF.

J is TRBJ2-1 and V is TRBV20-1; TCRdb's D call of TRBD1 is untestable without DNA. The V gene's germline CDR1 is DFQATT and CDR2 SNEGSKA (reference sequence). The CDR3 loop spans 14 amino acids. CDR3 amino acids: CSASRGQGYNEQFF.

J is TRBJ1-2 and V is TRBV4-1; the D call from TCRdb, TRBD1, cannot be confirmed without DNA. The CDR3 is 14 residues long. Germline V lookup: CDR1 MGHRA, CDR2 YSYEKL. CDR3 sequence reads: CASSQDRPARGYTF.

The chain joins TRBV30 to TRBJ1-6. Germline lookup yields CDR1 GTSNPN and CDR2 SVGIG (reference sequence). The CDR3 runs 15 residues. CDR3 sequence: CAWGGESSYNSPLHF.

The CDR3 spells CASRLGQGAGGYTF. This sequence joins TRBV28 and TRBJ1-2; TCRdb lists TRBD1, though no DNA is available to test this call. Germline V gives CDR1 MDHEN, CDR2 SYDVKM. CDR3 size: 14 residues.

The chain links TRBV6-5 to TRBJ2-5; with no DNA, the TCRdb D assignment of TRBD2 cannot be verified. Per germline, CDR1 MNHEY and CDR2 SVGAGI. This CDR3 has 15 amino acids. The CDR3 here is CASRSTSGGAGTQYF.